This T cell receptor (beta chain) was sequenced during a study of siplizumab effects on memory and regulatory T cells. Findings and caveats of the study: The alloresponse seemed to draw substantially on naive T cells, which appeared more diverse than memory cells.

As to this clone: The target antigen is unknown.

Measured with immunoSEQ multiplex PCR; TCRdb has only the in-frame clones, and not every one. This sample has about 9,600 clones, with 43% found just once. Over a period of five to seven days at 37 degrees C, the mixed lymphocyte reaction cells were cocultured. Trimming removed 4 bases from V and 3 bases from J, with 14 bases in between. In germline, CDR1 is SGDLS, CDR2 YYNGEE. This CDR3 has 15 residues. Material for sequencing was CFSE-low (dividing) CD8+ T cells sorted from an allogeneic mixed lymphocyte reaction. The receptor comes from a human donor in good health; the cells came from an allogeneic mixed lymphocyte reaction. The chain employs TRBV9 and TRBJ1-3; weak D call: TRBD1 (6 bases). The CDR3 DNA reads as TGTGCCAGCAGCCCCACAGGGTACTTTGGAAACACCATATATTTT. Its translation: CASSPTGYFGNTIYF.